This T cell receptor (beta chain) was sequenced during a study of blood T cell repertoires in COVID-19. Across the study: Specimens from acute and convalescent COVID-19 originated in the United States, Italy and Spain.

CDR1 is MNHEY, CDR2 SVGAGI, per germline. The CDR3 runs 12 residues. The V end lost 6 bases, the J end lost 8 bases, and 12 bases lay between the germline ends. This clone has a handful of counts. In the study's own analysis: Using reference gene primer amplification, nucleated cell counts were estimated. Data came from immunoSEQ multiplex PCR; TCRdb stores just in-frame clones and leaves some out. V and J calls plus clone size are reproduced from that table; the DNA served to infer D and trimming. The table shows fewer than 200,000 clones, with approximately 80% occurring only once. The gene calls are TRBV6-5 and TRBJ2-3; D remains ambiguous. The sample comprised peripheral blood. The receptor was derived from a woman of 80 years or more with active or convalescent COVID-19. The chain's CDR3 is CASRGLLGTQYF. CDR3 nucleotides: TGTGCCAGCAGGGGCCTTCTGGGTACGCAGTATTTT.